The clone carrying this T cell receptor beta chain was observed a few times. The data belong to a study of blood T cell repertoires in COVID-19. Study at large: The United States, Italy and Spain provided the acute and convalescent COVID-19 samples. In each case, the material was cDNA or gDNA derived from T cells, B-cell-depleted T cells, or PBMCs.

Sequenced by immunoSEQ multiplex PCR; TCRdb stores in-frame clones only, minus some. The table has around 260,000 clones, about nine tenths seen once. Germline CDR1 and CDR2: LNHNV and YYDKDF (reference sequence). CDR3 length equals 13 residues. Trimming pared 5 bases from V and 6 bases from J, leaving 13 bases between. The rearrangement joins TRBV15 to TRBJ1-2; a possible D gene is TRBD1 (6 bases). This TCR came from a man aged 35-49 years who had recovered from COVID-19. Sequencing input: peripheral blood. The CDR3 DNA is TGTGCCACCAGCGTATACAGGGCGGATGGCTACACCTTC. It translates to CATSVYRADGYTF.